The following is a T cell receptor beta chain sequence with its context. What it binds is unknown. Other nucleotide sequences in the sample specify the same CDR3. The sample comes from a study of T cell responses to AZD1222 COVID-19 vaccine. Study observations and caveats: Vaccine-associated CD4 TCRs ranged over spike, dominating at 160-218 and 743-854.

Clones were sequenced by immunoSEQ multiplex PCR, and TCRdb holds only the in-frame ones, with some missing. Of some 150,000 clones listed, 88% are singletons. Deletions cut 1 base from V and 7 bases from J, with 7 bases between. CDR1 SGHDN and CDR2 FVKESK come from the germline V gene. The CDR3 consists of 13 residues. The gene calls are TRBV14 and TRBJ2-2; D remains ambiguous. The source material was peripheral blood, sampled on day 0 of AZD1222 vaccination. This clonotype was obtained from an adult in good health. The CDR3, as DNA: TGTGCCAGCAGCCAAGTTCGCGGCGGGGAGCTGTTTTTT. Its protein product is CASSQVRGGELFF.